Listed below are T cell receptor beta chains from one sample, sequenced in a study of cytomegalovirus exposure and HLA in healthy donors. Sequenced by immunoSEQ multiplex PCR; TCRdb stores in-frame clones only, minus some. The sample includes 150,000 to 180,000 clones, over 65% of them seen just once. Sequenced sample: PBMCs. The receptors come from a woman in her thirties or forties in good health and CMV-seronegative. Each CDR3 is given with its conserved first and last residue. The D gene is left open where the match is weak. Size is omitted from some rows. Given values are once, few, many or a class for expanded clones.

V gene,CDR3 length,J gene,D gene,clone size,CDR3 protein,CDR3 DNA
TRBV5-1,14,TRBJ2-7,TRBD1,.,CASSKDRGFYEQYF,TGCGCCAGCAGTAAGGACAGGGGGTTCTACGAGCAGTACTTC
TRBV10-2,14,TRBJ2-7,.,.,CASPPRLTSYEQYF,TGCGCCAGCCCCCCCCGACTCACTTCCTACGAGCAGTACTTC
TRBV11-2,14,TRBJ2-7,TRBD1,.,CASSLGGQPYEQYF,TGTGCCAGCAGCTTAGGGGGACAGCCGTACGAGCAGTACTTC
TRBV5-5,14,TRBJ2-1,TRBD2,.,CATQFGLAKNEQFF,TGTGCCACCCAATTCGGACTAGCGAAGAATGAGCAGTTCTTC
TRBV28,14,TRBJ1-1,.,.,CASSFGGTNTEAFF,TGTGCCAGCAGTTTTGGGGGGACGAACACTGAAGCTTTCTTT
TRBV25-1,15,TRBJ2-5,TRBD1,once,CASSPFQGAQETQYF,TGTGCCAGCAGTCCCTTCCAGGGGGCGCAGGAGACCCAGTACTTC
TRBV28,15,TRBJ1-1,.,.,CASSKTLGVGTEAFF,TGTGCCAGCAGCAAAACCTTAGGGGTAGGTACTGAAGCTTTCTTT
TRBV5-5,14,TRBJ1-1,TRBD1,.,CASSSGQGGTEAFF,TGTGCCAGCAGCTCTGGACAGGGGGGGACTGAAGCTTTCTTT
TRBV7-2,15,TRBJ1-1,.,few,CASSLFGQQNTEAFF,TGTGCCAGCAGCTTATTTGGGCAGCAGAACACTGAAGCTTTCTTT
TRBV6-6,16,TRBJ2-7,TRBD2,few,CASTTSLSGSIYEQYF,TGTGCCAGCACCACCTCTTTGAGCGGGAGTATCTACGAGCAGTACTTC
TRBV2,13,TRBJ1-1,.,.,CASTVQPNTEAFF,TGTGCCAGCACCGTACAGCCGAACACTGAAGCTTTCTTT
TRBV28,13,TRBJ2-5,TRBD1,.,CASLTGGLQTQYF,TGTGCCAGCTTGACAGGGGGCTTGCAGACCCAGTACTTC
TRBV6-6,14,TRBJ1-5,TRBD1,.,CASSSQGWDQPQHF,TGTGCCAGCAGTTCACAGGGGTGGGATCAGCCCCAGCATTTT
TRBV7-8,17,TRBJ2-7,TRBD1,.,CASSKYARDRVSYEQYF,TGTGCCAGCAGCAAATACGCCCGGGACAGGGTGTCCTACGAGCAGTACTTC
TRBV6-4,15,TRBJ2-1,TRBD2,.,CASSDSSGGANEQFF,TGTGCCAGCAGTGACTCTAGCGGGGGGGCCAATGAGCAGTTCTTC